This TCR beta chain was found in a study of shared clonotypes between healthy human individuals. Study-wide results and caveats: An expected dependence of interdonor clonotype sharing on sequencing depth was noted. Across a few donors, naive CD4 shared 5% to 6%, naive CD8 around 3.8%, memory CD4 about 2.4%, memory CD8 0.4%.

For this clone: Its cognate antigen is unknown.

It was CD45RO-negative cells, positively selected for CCR7, that made up naive CD8 cells, with terminally differentiated effector memory CD45RA+ cells excluded. None of the donors, who were healthy HIV-negative adults, had recently had acute infections or vaccinations. Per the germline V gene, CDR1 is KGHSH and CDR2 is LQKENI. The CDR3 contains 13 residues. The germline V and J ends were trimmed by 8 bases and 12 bases, with 23 bases remaining between them. Deep was the level used in running the assay. The table came from immunoSEQ multiplex PCR; TCRdb's copy has only in-frame clones and leaves some out. The data show about 1,800,000 clones, with roughly 94% seen just once and 1.2% held by the top ten.

Specimen: naive CD8+ T cells sorted from blood. This sequence originates from a man aged 18-30 years in good health. This chain connects TRBV18 to TRBJ2-7, with D perhaps TRBD2 (5 bases). Here the CDR3 DNA reads TGTGCCAGCGGCACGGGCGGGTTGGGAGTCTCGTACTTC. It is translated as CASGTGGLGVSYF.